The entry below describes one T cell receptor (beta chain). The data derive from a study of CD8+ T cells in alopecia areata. RNA, once extracted, was reverse transcribed into cDNA for use as the sequencing template. Assay: immunoSEQ multiplex PCR; the TCRdb copy retains only in-frame clones and omits some. The table includes 120,000 or so clones, approximately 60% detected once. The CDR3 length is 15 residues. Germline lookup yields CDR1 MNHEY and CDR2 SVGAGI. The V gene end was trimmed by 6 bases and the J gene end by 5 bases; junction bases not matched to a gene: 11. Treatment specified: oral pan-JAK inhibitor, 5-10 mg twice daily.

This chain connects TRBV6-5 to TRBJ2-3; 7 bases are a match to TRBD1. The starting material was CD4+ T cells sorted from blood, obtained at week 4, from a patient treated with tofacitinib. This sequence originates from a human donor with alopecia areata. CDR3 sequence (DNA): TGTGCCAGCAGCCGTACTCTTTCAGGGGGAGATACGCAGTATTTT. Its protein product is CASSRTLSGGDTQYF.